The rows below give T cell receptor beta chains drawn from one sample of a study of blood T cell repertoires in COVID-19. Assay: immunoSEQ multiplex PCR; the TCRdb copy retains only in-frame clones and omits some. The sample shows 170,000 or so clones, almost 85% of them seen only once. The sequenced material came from peripheral blood. The receptor source for this set is a man between 18 and 35 years old with active or convalescent COVID-19. Each CDR3 is given with its conserved first and last residue. The order of the fields is clone size, V gene, J gene, CDR3 length, D gene, CDR3 DNA, CDR3 protein. The D gene is left open where the match is weak. Size is omitted from some rows. Given values are once, few, many or a class for expanded clones.

.	TRBV3-1/TRBV3-2	TRBJ2-3	15	.	TGTGCCAGCAGCTTACGACAGACTAGCACAGATACGCAGTATTTT	CASSLRQTSTDTQYF
once	TRBV19	TRBJ1-2	15	TRBD1	TGTGCCAGTACCCCTGGGACAGGGGGGAAGAATGGCTACACCTTC	CASTPGTGGKNGYTF
.	TRBV7-9	TRBJ2-7	13	.	TGTGCCAGCAGCCTCGGGACTCACTACGAGCAGTACTTC	CASSLGTHYEQYF
once	TRBV6-5	TRBJ2-5	13	.	TGTGCCAGCAGTCGGACTGGGAAAGAGACCCAGTACTTC	CASSRTGKETQYF
once	TRBV5-6	TRBJ2-1	15	TRBD2	TGTGCCAGCAGCGCGGGACTAGCGAGCTACAATGAGCAGTTCTTC	CASSAGLASYNEQFF
few	TRBV5-1	TRBJ1-5	13	.	TGCGCCAGCAGCTTCGGGGTCAATCAGCCCCAGCATTTT	CASSFGVNQPQHF
once	TRBV24-1	TRBJ2-1	14	TRBD1	TGTGCCACCAGTGACGGGACAGGTTACAATGAGCAGTTCTTC	CATSDGTGYNEQFF
many	TRBV28	TRBJ1-3	15	TRBD1	TGTGCCAGCAGTTCAACAGGGGTAGGTGGAAACACCATATATTTT	CASSSTGVGGNTIYF
.	TRBV4-2	TRBJ2-1	14	.	TGTGCCAGCAGCCTAGGCAGGGTTGGCAATGAGCAGTTCTTC	CASSLGRVGNEQFF
.	TRBV2	TRBJ1-2	15	.	TGTGCCAGCAGGGATTCGGACAGATTTAACTATGGCTACACCTTC	CASRDSDRFNYGYTF
.	TRBV5-5	TRBJ1-3	16	.	TGTGCCAGCAGCTTGGCCATCGGGGGAACTGGAAACACCATATATTTT	CASSLAIGGTGNTIYF
.	TRBV12-3/TRBV12-4	TRBJ2-1	13	.	TGTGCCAGCAGTGCAAGGGGATTTGGTGAGCAGTTCTTC	CASSARGFGEQFF